What follows are 19 T cell receptor beta chains derived from one specimen sequenced in a study of cytomegalovirus exposure and HLA in healthy donors. With 60 Vbeta and 13 Jbeta primers, the PCR was carried out. Profiled with immunoSEQ multiplex PCR; TCRdb holds only in-frame clones, not every one. Across 200,000 or so clones, the top ten clones capture 0.74% of the sample. Sequencing was done on a sample of PBMCs. These receptors all stem from a boy under 18 in good health and CMV-seronegative.

The chain recombines TRBV9 with TRBJ1-6; D remains ambiguous. V dropped 3 bases and J dropped 4 bases, with 5 bases sitting between them. Germline V gives CDR1 SGDLS, CDR2 YYNGEE. This CDR3 comprises 13 residues. CDR3 coding DNA: TGTGCCAGCAGCGGTCGGTATAATTCACCCCTCCACTTT. Amino acids: CASSGRYNSPLHF.

The chain combines TRBV4-1 with TRBJ2-7, with 8 bases identical to TRBD2. CDR3 size: 15 residues. CDR1 is MGHRA and CDR2 is YSYEKL in the germline V gene. V was pared by 3 bases and J by 2 bases, with 6 bases of the junction left unmatched. CDR3 DNA: TGCGCCAGCAGCCAGGGAAGCGGGGGAGCCTACGAGCAGTACTTC. Protein sequence: CASSQGSGGAYEQYF.

This chain links TRBV4-1 with TRBJ2-2; 8 bases line up with TRBD1. This CDR3 region has 14 residues. V shed 6 bases, J shed 4 bases, and the junction held 4 bases outside the gene matches. Per germline, CDR1 MGHRA and CDR2 YSYEKL. This CDR3 reads CASRDRVITGELFF. In DNA, the CDR3 is TGCGCCAGCAGGGACAGGGTAATCACCGGGGAGCTGTTTTTT.

The chain recombines TRBV11-2 with TRBJ1-1; 8 nucleotides agree with TRBD1. Germline CDR1 is SGHAT and CDR2 is FQNNGV. The V and J ends lost 5 bases and 5 bases, in that order; junction bases with no gene match: 7. There are 14 residues in the CDR3. This CDR3 is CASSPTGAGTEAFF. CDR3 DNA sequence: TGTGCCAGCAGCCCGACAGGGGCTGGTACTGAAGCTTTCTTT.

V and J are TRBV7-2 and TRBJ2-5; D perhaps matches TRBD1 (6 bases). CDR3 length: 15 residues. The germline gives CDR1 SGHTA, CDR2 FQGNSA. The V gene lost 3 bases and the J gene lost 2 bases, with 13 bases spanning the gap. CDR3 region: CASSFRGTSQETQYF. Written as DNA, the CDR3 is TGTGCCAGCAGCTTCAGGGGAACTTCGCAAGAGACCCAGTACTTC.

The chain uses TRBV4-3 and TRBJ2-7; 10 nucleotides align to TRBD1. The germline CDR1 and CDR2 sequences are LGHNA and YSLEER. This CDR3 has 16 amino acids. V dropped 1 base and J dropped 2; count of bases not matched to a gene: 5. DNA of the CDR3: TGCGCCAGCAGCCAAGCTGTCGGGACAGGGGCCTACGAGCAGTACTTC. It codes for CASSQAVGTGAYEQYF.

The chain uses TRBV5-4 and TRBJ2-1, with 10 positions matching TRBD2. This CDR3 is 15 amino acids long. Germline V lookup: CDR1 SGHNT, CDR2 YYREEE (reference sequence). V trimming: 4 bases; J trimming: 4 bases; junction bases outside the gene matches: 5. The CDR3 loop reads CASSLLAGEYNEQFF. The CDR3 DNA reads as TGTGCCAGCAGCCTCCTAGCGGGGGAGTACAATGAGCAGTTCTTC.

The genes are TRBV6-5 and TRBJ1-5; the D gene is possibly TRBD1 (5 bases). Germline CDR1 is MNHEY and CDR2 is SVGAGI. Trimming stripped 4 bases from V and 4 bases from J, with 14 bases between. The CDR3 has 15 residues. CDR3 sequence: CASSLAGCRNQPQHF. The DNA for the CDR3 is TGTGCCAGCAGTTTAGCAGGGTGTCGGAATCAGCCCCAGCATTTT.

The V gene is TRBV6-1, the J gene TRBJ2-2; D not resolved. The CDR3 runs to 12 residues. Germline V lookup: CDR1 MNHNS, CDR2 SASEGT. The V end lost 4 bases, the J end lost 3 bases, and 3 bases lay between the germline ends. The CDR3 region has the DNA TGTGCCAGCAGTGTAGACACCGGGGAGCTGTTTTTT. This codes for CASSVDTGELFF.

The chain links TRBV4-2 to TRBJ1-6; maybe TRBD1 (6 bases). Trimming took off 0 bases at V and 13 bases at J, with 16 bases between the two ends. The CDR3 runs 15 residues. The germline CDR1 and CDR2 sequences are LGHNA and YNFKEQ. Here the CDR3 DNA reads TGTGCCAGCAGCCAAGATACTCGGGGGGCCAATCCCCTCCACTTT. As protein: CASSQDTRGANPLHF.

The rearrangement uses TRBV4-3 and TRBJ1-1; a possible D gene is TRBD1 (6 bases). Trimming left V 3 bases short and J 8 bases short, with 10 bases between. The CDR3 loop spans 12 amino acids. CDR1 and CDR2 from the germline V gene are LGHNA and YSLEER. The CDR3 DNA follows: TGCGCCAGCAGCCAGGGTGGACAGGAAGCTTTCTTT. It is translated as CASSQGGQEAFF.

This sequence joins TRBV30 and TRBJ1-6, with a tentative D call TRBD1 (5 bases). The CDR3 is 14 residues long. The V end lost 6 bases, the J end lost 6 bases, and 15 bases lay between the germline ends. Germline CDR1 GTSNPN, CDR2 SVGIG (reference sequence). The CDR3 DNA follows: TGTGCCTGTAGTTCGGGGGACCTTAATTCACCCCTCCACTTT. This translates into CACSSGDLNSPLHF.

The chain recombines TRBV9 with TRBJ2-3; 11 positions agree with TRBD2. Germline loops: CDR1 SGDLS, CDR2 YYNGEE. V gave up 0 bases and J gave up 4 bases; unmatched junction bases: 4. The CDR3 spans 16 residues. This CDR3 is CASSVVAGGPSDTQYF. DNA for the CDR3: TGTGCCAGCAGCGTAGTAGCGGGGGGGCCGTCAGATACGCAGTATTTT.

This chain links TRBV19 with TRBJ2-5; D may be TRBD2 (6 bases). The V gene lost 7 bases and the J gene lost 1 base, with 13 bases spanning the gap. Germline V gives CDR1 LNHDA, CDR2 SQIVND (reference sequence). The CDR3 length is 14 residues. As DNA, the CDR3 is TGTGCCAGTACCGACGGGGGTTTCCAAGAGACCCAGTACTTC. It encodes CASTDGGFQETQYF.

This chain joins TRBV10-1 and TRBJ2-3; TRBD2 might be the D (6 bases). The CDR3 has 15 residues. Germline CDR1 reads WNHNN; CDR2 reads SYGVQD (reference sequence). V lost 6 bases and J lost 3, with 16 bases in between. CDR3 region: CASRLLAEGTDTQYF. DNA of the CDR3: TGCGCCAGCAGACTATTAGCGGAGGGGACAGATACGCAGTATTTT.

J is TRBJ1-5 and V is TRBV19, with TRBD1 matching 7 bases. Germline V gives CDR1 LNHDA, CDR2 SQIVND (reference sequence). Unmatched junction bases numbered 12, after V lost 7 bases and J lost 6 bases. CDR3 size: 15 residues. This CDR3 reads CASKRYEGAGQPQHF. CDR3 coding DNA: TGTGCCAGTAAACGGTACGAGGGGGCGGGTCAGCCCCAGCATTTT.

The V and J genes are TRBV13 and TRBJ2-7; 12 nucleotides match TRBD2. The CDR3 consists of 16 residues. V gave up 4 bases and J gave up 7 bases; unmatched junction bases: 11. Germline CDR1 reads PRHDT; CDR2 reads FYEKMQ (reference sequence). CDR3 coding DNA: TGTGCCAGCAGCTCCGCTAGCGGGGGGGCTTCGGTGGAGCAGTACTTC. Translating it yields CASSSASGGASVEQYF.

The chain couples TRBV27 to TRBJ2-7, with TRBD2 as a possible D gene (6 bases). V dropped 5 bases and J dropped 3 bases, with 14 bases sitting between them. The CDR3 extends over 14 amino acids. Looked up from germline, CDR1 is MNHEY and CDR2 is SMNVEV (reference sequence). The CDR3 is CASSLTHGGYEQYF. CDR3 DNA: TGTGCCAGCAGTCTCACCCACGGGGGCTACGAGCAGTACTTC.

The gene calls are TRBV6-1 and TRBJ2-2; D is unresolved. This CDR3 is 15 amino acids long. Trimming stripped 6 bases from V and 1 base from J, with 12 bases between. Germline CDR1 MNHNS, CDR2 SASEGT. The CDR3: CASRYQAENTGELFF. CDR3 DNA sequence: TGTGCCAGCAGGTATCAGGCCGAGAACACCGGGGAGCTGTTTTTT.